The 17 T cell receptor beta chains listed next were all sequenced from one sample in a study of blood T cells in healthy people across ages. A J-beta primer mix and a sample-barcoded 5' primer were used in a second PCR of roughly 7 to 12 cycles. From the 5' RACE reads, TCRdb called clonotypes with MiXCR, one entry per CDR3 protein. The repertoire holds about 680,000 distinct CDR3 sequences, over 45% seen once, with around a third in the top ten. The sample comprised blood. These receptors were obtained from a woman aged 55-69 years in good health.

V gene TRBV24-1 combines with J gene TRBJ2-3; the D is unclear. Trimming pared 3 bases from V and 6 bases from J, leaving 9 bases between. CDR3 length: 13 residues. Germline-derived CDR1 and CDR2 are KGHDR and SFDVKD. The CDR3 reads CATSDMGRDTQYF. The CDR3 DNA reads as TGTGCCACCAGTGATATGGGCAGGGATACGCAGTATTTT.

This chain connects TRBV20-1 to TRBJ2-5; 7 bases are shared with TRBD2. The CDR3 runs to 17 residues. The V gene end was trimmed by 1 base and the J gene end by 5 bases; junction bases not matched to a gene: 16. The germline V gene encodes CDR1 DFQATT and CDR2 SNEGSKA (reference sequence). CDR3 loop: CSARVRRAGLTWETQYF. The CDR3 coding sequence is TGCAGTGCTAGAGTTAGGCGAGCGGGATTAACATGGGAGACCCAGTACTTC.

This clonotype has only a few counts. The V call is TRBV7-7, the J call TRBJ2-5; D ambiguous. In germline, CDR1 is SSHAT, CDR2 FNYEAQ (reference sequence). This CDR3 comprises 12 residues. The V end lost 11 bases, the J end lost 2 bases, and 12 bases lay between the germline ends. In nucleotides, the CDR3 is TGTGCCGCCGGTACTACTCAAGAGACCCAGTACTTC. Its protein product is CAAGTTQETQYF.

This clonotype was picked up a small number of times. The chain's CDR3 is CASSRITGGTYEQYF. The CDR3 nucleotides read TGTGCCAGCAGCCGCATTACAGGGGGGACCTACGAGCAGTACTTC. The chain links TRBV14 to TRBJ2-7; TRBD1 matches 8 bases. This CDR3 contains 15 residues. CDR1 is SGHDN, CDR2 FVKESK, per germline. V dropped 4 bases and J dropped 2; count of bases not matched to a gene: 7.

The chain combines TRBV6-6 with TRBJ2-7, with 7 positions matching TRBD1. The CDR3 runs to 15 residues. The germline CDR1 and CDR2 sequences are MNHNY and SVGAGI (reference sequence). The V and J ends lost 0 bases and 3 bases, in that order; junction bases with no gene match: 5. The CDR3 spells CASSYSHRGFYEQYF. The CDR3, as DNA: TGTGCCAGCAGTTACTCCCACAGGGGCTTCTACGAGCAGTACTTC.

The CDR3 nucleotides are TGTGCCAGCAGTTTACCGGACAGGCCCCAAGAGACCCAGTACTTC. It specifies CASSLPDRPQETQYF. This chain joins TRBV28 and TRBJ2-5; 7 bases line up with TRBD1. The CDR3 loop spans 15 amino acids. In germline, CDR1 is MDHEN, CDR2 SYDVKM. J gave up 1 base and V 2 bases, and 4 bases lay outside the gene matches.

The chain uses TRBV6-6 and TRBJ2-7; D unresolved. Trimming shortened V by 2 bases and J by 6 bases, and 5 bases separated the two germline ends. Germline V lookup: CDR1 MNHNY, CDR2 SVGAGI (reference sequence). The CDR3 covers 11 residues. CDR3 coding DNA: TGTGCCAGCAGTTACGAAAGCGAGCAGTACTTC. It codes for CASSYESEQYF.

The chain recombines TRBV5-1 with TRBJ2-7, with D perhaps assigned TRBD1 or TRBD2 (5 bases each). The CDR3 is made up of 14 amino acids. V gave up 5 bases and J gave up 1 base, with 13 bases separating them. Germline CDR1 is SGHRS and CDR2 is YFSETQ. As DNA, the CDR3 is TGCGCCAGCAGAAACACAGGCGGGTCCTACGAGCAGTACTTC. As protein: CASRNTGGSYEQYF.

This clonotype showed up many times. The chain recombines TRBV27 with TRBJ2-7; D gene unclear. Trimming shortened V by 5 bases and J by 5 bases, and 13 bases separated the two germline ends. This CDR3 has 13 residues. CDR1 and CDR2 (germline): MNHEY, SMNVEV (reference sequence). The CDR3, as DNA: TGTGCCAGCAGTGAAGTATCGGAACACGAGCAGTACTTC. It is translated as CASSEVSEHEQYF.

This clonotype has more than one count but fewer than ten. V gene TRBV25-1 combines with J gene TRBJ2-6; maybe TRBD1 (6 bases). V dropped 4 bases and J dropped 0 bases, with 16 bases sitting between them. CDR3 length: 18 amino acids. Germline assignment: CDR1 MGHDK and CDR2 SYGVNS. The chain's CDR3 is CASSVNRAHLSGANVLTF. The CDR3 nucleotides are TGTGCCAGCAGTGTAAACAGGGCCCACCTCTCTGGGGCCAACGTCCTGACTTTC. The full variable domain, with the rest looked up from reference TRBV25-1 and TRBJ2-6, is EADIYQTPRYLVIGTGKKITLECSQTMGHDKMYWYQQDPGMELHLIHYSYGVNSTEKGDLSSESTVSRIRTEHFPLTLESARPSHTSQYLCASSVNRAHLSGANVLTFGAGSRLTVL.

The table lists this clonotype with a few counts. The genes are TRBV29-1 and TRBJ2-1; 10 bases map to TRBD2. The CDR3 runs to 17 residues. In germline, CDR1 is SQVTM, CDR2 ANQGSEA. The junction had 14 bases not matched to a gene; V was cut back by 5 bases and J by 4 bases. The CDR3 DNA sequence: TGCAGCGTTTCAAGGTTCTCCGGGACTAGCGAATACAATGAGCAGTTCTTC. This encodes CSVSRFSGTSEYNEQFF.

The chain links TRBV18 to TRBJ2-1; D call uncertain. Germline V lookup: CDR1 KGHSH, CDR2 LQKENI. V lost 2 bases to trimming and J lost 3 bases, with 11 bases between them. The CDR3 totals 15 residues. The CDR3 sequence: CASSPNRPDYNEQFF. The CDR3 bases are TGTGCCAGCTCACCAAACAGACCAGACTACAATGAGCAGTTCTTC.

The V and J genes are TRBV4-3 and TRBJ1-2, with 9 bases that match TRBD1. With V trimmed by 0 bases and J by 6 bases, 5 bases remained unmatched. Germline CDR1 LGHNA, CDR2 YSLEER. The CDR3 covers 15 residues. The CDR3, as DNA: TGCGCCAGCAGCCAAGAGGTTGGACAGGGGCATGGCTACACCTTC. Residues: CASSQEVGQGHGYTF.

This clonotype turned up a few times. V gene TRBV29-1 combines with J gene TRBJ2-1; no firm D call. Trimming left V 4 bases short and J 10 bases short, with 11 bases between. The CDR3 is made up of 11 amino acids. Per the germline V gene, CDR1 is SQVTM and CDR2 is ANQGSEA. Here the CDR3 reads CSVVERSEQFF. The CDR3 nucleotides are TGCAGCGTTGTCGAACGATCCGAGCAGTTCTTC.

This clonotype was detected a few times. This chain links TRBV20-1 with TRBJ1-4; a weak D match, TRBD1 (6 bases). V was cut by 5 bases and J by 5 bases, with 12 bases left in between. The CDR3 is 13 residues long. Germline V CDR1 and CDR2: DFQATT, SNEGSKA (reference sequence). The CDR3 loop reads CSAEGDTNEKLFF. CDR3 coding DNA: TGCAGTGCTGAGGGGGACACGAATGAAAAACTGTTTTTT.

The chain joins TRBV29-1 to TRBJ1-1; D is possibly TRBD1 (6 bases). The CDR3 consists of 12 residues. Germline loops: CDR1 SQVTM, CDR2 ANQGSEA. V lost 8 bases, J lost 2 bases, and 12 bases lay in between. The CDR3 loop is CSSGTQNTEAFF. For the CDR3, the DNA is TGCAGCTCCGGGACACAAAACACTGAAGCTTTCTTT.

The genes are TRBV9 and TRBJ2-1; either TRBD1 or TRBD2 may fit D (6 bases each). This CDR3 is 16 amino acids long. The germline V and J ends were trimmed by 4 bases and 6 bases, with 20 bases remaining between them. The germline CDR1 and CDR2 sequences are SGDLS and YYNGEE. The CDR3 nucleotides read TGTGCCAGCAGCCTAAGGGGGGTACAGGGTGGCAATGAGCAGTTCTTC. It yields the protein CASSLRGVQGGNEQFF.